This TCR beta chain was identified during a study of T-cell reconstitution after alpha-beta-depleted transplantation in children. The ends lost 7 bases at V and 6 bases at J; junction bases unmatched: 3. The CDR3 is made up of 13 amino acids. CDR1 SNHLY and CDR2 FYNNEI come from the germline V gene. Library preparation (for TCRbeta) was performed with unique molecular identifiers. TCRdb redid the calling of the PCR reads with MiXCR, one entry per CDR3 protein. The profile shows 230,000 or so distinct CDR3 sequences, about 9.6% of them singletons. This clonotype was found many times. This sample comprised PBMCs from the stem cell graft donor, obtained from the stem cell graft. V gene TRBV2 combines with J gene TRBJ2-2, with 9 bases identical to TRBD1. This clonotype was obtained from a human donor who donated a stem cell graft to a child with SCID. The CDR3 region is CASMDRGSGELFF. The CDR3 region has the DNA TGTGCCAGCATGGACAGGGGTTCCGGGGAGCTGTTTTTT.